The TCR beta chain described here comes from a study of cytomegalovirus exposure and HLA in healthy donors (TCRdb year 2017). About the study as a whole: According to an earlier analysis of several hundred of the donors, roughly 180 million T cells yielded 100 million or so unique TCR beta sequences and 250 to 350 Gb of sequence data. In an earlier analysis of around 540 of the donors, high-throughput TCR beta sequencing was used to judge whether each TCR beta V gene segment behaved as functional or pseudogenic. Along with the roughly 670-subject first cohort, a separate validation cohort of 120 different subjects was used. Every discovery cohort repertoire had been produced on one sequencing platform. High-throughput TCR immunosequencing, statistical association of individual TCRs with disease status, and machine learning were combined to predict cytomegalovirus infection status. Alongside the repertoire data, information on donor age, sex, ethnicity and CMV serostatus was compiled. Roughly five DR-DQ haplotypes were handled as single units for association and clustering, since linkage in the cohort was strong. The number of typed donors differed by locus: about 629-640 for A, B, C, DRB1 and DQB1; some 540 for DQA1; 606 for DPA1; and around 490 for DPB1. Across approximately 400 genotyped donors of the cohort, an average of 235,054 unique TCR beta nucleotide sequences per donor were sequenced, and roughly 20% of those sequences were non-productive. To study patterns of TCR occurrence, a later analysis re-analyzed previously published TCR beta repertoires from just over 650 donors and added high-resolution HLA genotyping. A later genetic analysis took genome-wide SNP genotypes for about 55% of the roughly 700 donors and used that subset as a discovery cohort. Rather than using new phenotypic data, the later analysis identified candidate immune exposures from TCR beta sequences and from how often those sequences occurred across donors. Of the 300 to 500 genotyped donors, less than 85% were placed in the genetic ancestry cluster associated with self-reported Caucasian donors. The T cell repertoires of 666 subjects were profiled by immunosequencing and related to cytomegalovirus serostatus. The aim of the study was to test whether cataloging public T cell receptors could identify signatures of past pathogen exposure. About 300 gigabases of sequencing data and 80 million or so unique TCR sequences were included in an early release covering several hundred HLA-typed donors. HLA typing covered class I and class II loci at four-digit resolution. The research as a whole found: The earlier analysis of some 540 of the donors excluded seventeen rarely observed V segments, including chromosome 9 orphons, because counts were too low. The presence/absence analyses assumed that sequencing depth was roughly uniform across donors, and that assumption may not be true. A later analysis found that HLA-associated TCR beta chains were more clonally expanded and had lower generation probabilities than equally common non-associated chains. Compared with the approximately 600-donor mean, donors in an Asian-associated ancestry cluster had fewer N-insertions in productive TCRs, according to a later genetic analysis. A further reported finding was that TCR beta sequences accurately predicted the HLA-A and HLA-B alleles for most subjects in the first cohort. Broadly in line with IMGT annotations, most TCR beta V segments showed up in productive rearrangements about 87% or about 30% of the time in an earlier analysis of about 500 of the donors. In this cohort, only TCR beta chains were sequenced, and detectable features were limited by the absence of alpha or paired-chain data. In both the original and validation cohorts, the classifier was reported to diagnose cytomegalovirus status with high specificity and sensitivity. Specific HLA alleles were associated with around 18,000 TCR beta sequences at a false discovery rate of 0.05 in a later analysis. A cluster of highly shared sequence variants was judged likely to represent a technical artifact of the sequencing pipeline. A later analysis found that TCR association rates varied across HLA loci, with DRB1 alleles showing the most associated TCRs and HLA-C alleles the fewest. CMV serostatus was the only immune exposure information available for the cohort. Most TCR sequences were seen in very few donors, while some public TCRs were found in many individuals. Because some donors lacked HLA typing at each locus, the association tests relied only on the typed subset. When HLA alleles, especially DR and DQ, strongly co-occurred, TCR associations were difficult to assign to individual alleles. According to a later analysis, most CMV-associated TCR beta chains appeared to be HLA-restricted, and the HLA associations seemed to be driven largely by CMV exposure. A total of 150 or so TCR beta chains were listed by the study as associated with cytomegalovirus. V-gene and J-gene trimming of TCR beta chains was associated with a missense DCLRE1C variant in a later genetic analysis, and the association was replicated in an independent cohort. The 87-base-pair reads could not distinguish some IMGT-functional V segments, including TRBV6-2 and TRBV6-3, so those segments were excluded. In vitro tests confirmed that a few of the cytomegalovirus-associated TCR beta chains recognize cytomegalovirus antigens. According to the authors, the approach could potentially be generalized to other disease states and immunological phenotypes. According to a later analysis, parvovirus B19, influenza, CMV and Epstein-Barr virus appeared linked to several top co-occurrence clusters. Correlated functional status among segregating V segments might be attributable to linkage disequilibrium, but an unknown experimental factor could not be ruled out.

Libraries were built with the immunoSEQ multiplex PCR assay. A mixture of 60 forward primers for TCR Vbeta segments and 13 reverse primers for TCR Jbeta segments was used in the multiplex PCR. The CDR3 region of rearranged TCR beta genes was amplified from genomic DNA by a multiplex PCR assay. The Illumina HiSeq System was used to sequence the amplified TCR beta libraries as 87-base-pair reads. As for how the authors treated the data: In a later analysis, some 80 million unique TCR beta chains were counted across the roughly 670 repertoires, and around 10 million of these chains were shared by at least two donors. Raw reads were error-corrected and collapsed into unique sequences by a nearest-neighbor algorithm in which closely related sequences were merged to remove PCR and sequencing errors. V, D and J gene segments were assigned by aligning CDR3 sequences to IMGT reference sequences. For a sequence to be retained, at least a six-nucleotide match to both a V gene segment and a J gene segment was required. A rearrangement was called productive if the CDR3 had no stop codons and remained in frame with V and J, and every other rearrangement was called non-productive. Following IMGT convention, CDR3 was defined as the stretch from the second conserved V-encoded cysteine to the conserved J-encoded phenylalanine. The earlier analysis of about 640 of the donors excluded any sequence lacking an unambiguous match to a single V gene segment. An earlier analysis of a few hundred of the donors called V segments functional above 56.7% productive rearrangements and segregating when the between-donor standard deviation exceeded 5%. To diagnose cytomegalovirus status from the catalog of TCR beta chain sequences, a statistical classification framework was built. V and J gene assignment, in a later analysis, came from comparing TCR nucleotide sequences with IMGT/GENE-DB human TR gene sequences. In a later analysis, CDR3 sequences and most-parsimonious VDJ recombination scenarios were assigned using the TCRdist pipeline. In a later analysis, each TCR beta chain was defined by its CDR3 amino acid sequence together with its V-gene family, and reads without a unique V-gene family were excluded. As a way to deal with suspected cross-contamination and a sequencing artifact, a later analysis dropped more than 500 nucleotide sequences that were highly shared and had low generation probability. In a later analysis, a clonal expansion index was calculated for each public chain from normalized within-repertoire ranks of inferred template counts. In a later analysis, generation probabilities were computed with a VDJ recombination model fitted to out-of-frame rearrangements, and the resulting probabilities were checked against IGoR. Hypergeometric tests were used in a later analysis to score TCR-TCR, TCR-HLA and TCR-CMV co-occurrence, with a repertoire-size bias correction applied to the TCR pairs. To estimate false discovery rates, a later analysis permuted the HLA or CMV assignments 20 times. In a later analysis, co-occurring TCRs were grouped using DBSCAN, with TCRdist sequence similarity added in when clustering inside HLA-allele-positive subsets. For co-occurrence clustering, repertoires with fewer than 30,000 or more than 120,000 public chains were excluded, along with five or six repertoires with anomalous nucleotide sharing. TCRdb carries this immuneACCESS record with in-frame sequences only. Its versions omit some clonotypes, under half of them owing to an unresolved V gene in the studies checked, with the rest unexplained. The V and J calls and clone size come from that table; D and trimming were worked out from the DNA. The sample has around 150,000 clones on record, around two thirds of them singletons. In total, the top ten clones hold around 9.3% of the sample.

In the case of this clone: Its specific antigen is unknown. Nothing much larger sits one base from this clone, and base qualities are not available.

Reading from cysteine to phenylalanine, the CDR3 counts 14 amino acids. This entry keeps only the CDR3 DNA: 42 bases, framed from base 1. As encoded in the germline V gene (reference sequence), CDR1 is MNHNY while CDR2 is SVGAGI. Compared with germline, V lacks 6 bases and J lacks 5 bases; bases without a gene match: 4. The cohort consisted of fewer than 700 healthy bone marrow donors. At the time of sampling, all cohort members were nominally healthy, though unrecorded immune exposures were likely present. The donor tested CMV seropositive, placing the donor among the 289 seropositive members of the cohort. Every donor gave a peripheral blood sample, and the peripheral blood mononuclear cells from that sample were used for TCR beta sequencing. The Qiagen DNeasy Blood Extraction Kit was used to extract genomic DNA from the blood cell samples.

The specimen sequenced was PBMCs. The receptor was isolated from a man younger than 45 in good health and CMV-seropositive. The V and J genes are TRBV6-6 and TRBJ2-1, with 10 junctional bases fitting TRBD2. The DNA sequence is TGTGCCAGCAGGGGGACTAGCGAAAACAATGAGCAGTTCTTC. Translated, it reads CASRGTSENNEQFF.